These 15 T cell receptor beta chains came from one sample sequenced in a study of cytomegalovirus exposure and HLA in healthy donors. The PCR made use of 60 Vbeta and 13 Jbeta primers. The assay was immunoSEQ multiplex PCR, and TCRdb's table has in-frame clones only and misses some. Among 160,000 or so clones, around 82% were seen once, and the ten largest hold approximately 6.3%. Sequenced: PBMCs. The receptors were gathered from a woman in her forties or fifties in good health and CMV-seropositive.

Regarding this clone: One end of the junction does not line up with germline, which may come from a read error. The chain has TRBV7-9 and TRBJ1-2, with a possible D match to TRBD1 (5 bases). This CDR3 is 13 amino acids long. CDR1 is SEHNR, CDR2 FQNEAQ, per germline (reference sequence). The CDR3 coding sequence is TGTGCCAGCAGCTTAACCCTCACAGGACCCCAGGCCTTC. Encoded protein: CASSLTLTGPQAF.

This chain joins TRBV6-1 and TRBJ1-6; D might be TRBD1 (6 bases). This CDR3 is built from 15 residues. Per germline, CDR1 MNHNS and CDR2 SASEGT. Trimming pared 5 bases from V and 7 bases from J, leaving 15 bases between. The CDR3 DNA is TGTGCCAGCAGTTCCTGGACAGATGAAAATTCACCCCTCCACTTT. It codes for CASSSWTDENSPLHF.

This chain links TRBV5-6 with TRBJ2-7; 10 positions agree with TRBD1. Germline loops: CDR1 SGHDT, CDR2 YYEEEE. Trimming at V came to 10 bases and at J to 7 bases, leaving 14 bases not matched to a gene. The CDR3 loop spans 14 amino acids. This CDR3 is CASASGTGVREQYF. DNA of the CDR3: TGTGCCTCCGCTTCGGGGACAGGGGTTCGGGAGCAGTACTTC. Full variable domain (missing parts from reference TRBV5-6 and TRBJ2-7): DAGVTQSPTHLIKTRGQQVTLRCSPKSGHDTVSWYQQALGQGPQFIFQYYEEEERQRGNFPDRFSGHQFPNYSSELNVNALLLGDSALYLCASASGTGVREQYFGPGTRLTVT.

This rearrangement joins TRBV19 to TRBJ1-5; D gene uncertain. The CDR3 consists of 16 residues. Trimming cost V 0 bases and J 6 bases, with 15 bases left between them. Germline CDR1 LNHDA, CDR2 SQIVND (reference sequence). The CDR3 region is CASSIDWRSSGQPQHF. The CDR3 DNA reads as TGTGCCAGTAGTATAGATTGGAGGAGTTCTGGTCAGCCCCAGCATTTT.

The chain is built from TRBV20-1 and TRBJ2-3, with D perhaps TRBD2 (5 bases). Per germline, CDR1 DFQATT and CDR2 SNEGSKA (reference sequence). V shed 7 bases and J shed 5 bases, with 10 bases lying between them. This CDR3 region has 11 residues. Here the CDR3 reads CSGTHRDTQYF. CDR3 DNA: TGCAGTGGGACTCACCGAGATACGCAGTATTTT.

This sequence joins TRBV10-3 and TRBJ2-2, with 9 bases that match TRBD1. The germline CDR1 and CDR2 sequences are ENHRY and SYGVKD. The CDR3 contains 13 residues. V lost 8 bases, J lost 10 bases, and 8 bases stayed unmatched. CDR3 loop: CAIGRQGGSELFF. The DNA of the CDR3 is TGTGCCATCGGTCGACAGGGGGGATCGGAGCTGTTTTTT.

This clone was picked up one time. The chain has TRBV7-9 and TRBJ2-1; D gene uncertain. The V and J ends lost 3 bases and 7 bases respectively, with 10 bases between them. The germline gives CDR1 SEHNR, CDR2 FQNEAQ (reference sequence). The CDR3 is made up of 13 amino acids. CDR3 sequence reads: CASSFQVTNEQFF. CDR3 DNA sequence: TGTGCCAGCAGCTTTCAGGTAACAAATGAGCAGTTCTTC.

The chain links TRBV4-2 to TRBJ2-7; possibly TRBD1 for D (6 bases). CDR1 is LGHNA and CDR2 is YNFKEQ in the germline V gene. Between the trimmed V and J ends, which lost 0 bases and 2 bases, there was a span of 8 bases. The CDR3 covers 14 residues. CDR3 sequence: CASSQETGPYEQYF. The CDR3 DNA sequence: TGTGCCAGCAGCCAAGAGACAGGCCCCTACGAGCAGTACTTC.

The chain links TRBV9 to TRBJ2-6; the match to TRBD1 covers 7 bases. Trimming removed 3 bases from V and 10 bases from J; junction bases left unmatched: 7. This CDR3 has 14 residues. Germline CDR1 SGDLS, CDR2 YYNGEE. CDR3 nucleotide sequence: TGTGCCAGCAGCGCAGGACAGGAGTGGAACGTCCTGACTTTC. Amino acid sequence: CASSAGQEWNVLTF.

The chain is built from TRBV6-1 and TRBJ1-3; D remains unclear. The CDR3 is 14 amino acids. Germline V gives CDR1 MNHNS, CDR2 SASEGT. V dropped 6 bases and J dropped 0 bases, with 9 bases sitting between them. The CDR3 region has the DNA TGTGCCAGCAGGCACAGTTTCTCTGGAAACACCATATATTTT. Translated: CASRHSFSGNTIYF.

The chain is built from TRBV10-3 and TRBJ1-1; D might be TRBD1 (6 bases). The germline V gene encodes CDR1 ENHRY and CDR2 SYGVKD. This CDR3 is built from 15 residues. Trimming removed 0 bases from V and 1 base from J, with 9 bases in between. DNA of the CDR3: TGTGCCATCAGTGAGTCCGGACAGCGGAACACTGAAGCTTTCTTT. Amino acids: CAISESGQRNTEAFF.

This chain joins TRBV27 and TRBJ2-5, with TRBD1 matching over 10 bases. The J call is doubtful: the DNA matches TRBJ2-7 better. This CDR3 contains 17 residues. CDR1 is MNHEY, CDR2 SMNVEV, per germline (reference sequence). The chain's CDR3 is CATRDRGRGDKNYEQYF. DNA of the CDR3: TGTGCCACCCGGGACAGGGGCCGTGGGGACAAGAACTACGAGCAGTACTTC.

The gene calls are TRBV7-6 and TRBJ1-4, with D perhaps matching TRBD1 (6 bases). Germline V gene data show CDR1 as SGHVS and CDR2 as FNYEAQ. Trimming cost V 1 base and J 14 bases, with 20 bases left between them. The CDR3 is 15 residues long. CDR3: CASSLVEGTGGDLFF. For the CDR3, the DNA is TGTGCCAGCAGCTTAGTAGAAGGCACGGGGGGCGACCTGTTTTTT.

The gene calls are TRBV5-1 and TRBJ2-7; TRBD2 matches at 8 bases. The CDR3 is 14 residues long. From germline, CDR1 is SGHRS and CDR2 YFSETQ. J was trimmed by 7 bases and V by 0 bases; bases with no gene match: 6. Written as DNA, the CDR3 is TGCGCCAGCAGCTTGGTCGCAGGGACTAGGGAGCAGTACTTC. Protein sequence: CASSLVAGTREQYF.

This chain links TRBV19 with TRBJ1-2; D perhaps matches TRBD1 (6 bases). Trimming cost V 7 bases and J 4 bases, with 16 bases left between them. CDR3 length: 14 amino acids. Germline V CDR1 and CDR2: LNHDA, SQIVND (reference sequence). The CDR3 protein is CASITGPAGYGYTF. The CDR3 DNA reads TGTGCCAGTATCACAGGGCCCGCGGGCTATGGCTACACCTTC. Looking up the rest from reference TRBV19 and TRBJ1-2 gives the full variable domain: DGGITQSPKYLFRKEGQNVTLSCEQNLNHDAMYWYRQDPGQGLRLIYYSQIVNDFQKGDIAEGYSVSREKKESFPLTVTSAQKNPTAFYLCASITGPAGYGYTFGSGTRLTVV.